These T cell receptor beta chains were read from a single sample in a study of blood T cell repertoires in COVID-19. Produced via immunoSEQ multiplex PCR; TCRdb's table is partial and in-frame only. The data contain 74,000 or so clones, 75% to 90% of them singletons. The sequenced sample consisted of peripheral blood. The receptors stem from a man aged 50-60 years with acute or convalescent COVID-19. Both conserved end residues are part of each CDR3. The D gene is left open where the match is weak. Clone sizes are given selectively: once, few, many, or a class where the clone is expanded.

TRBV11-3	TRBJ1-6	17	.	once	TGTGCCAGCAGCTTAGTGTACGGACAGCGAGTTAATTCACCCCTCCACTTT	CASSLVYGQRVNSPLHF
TRBV9	TRBJ1-5	15	.	.	TGTGCCAGCAGCGTAGAGGGGTATGGCAATCAGCCCCAGCATTTT	CASSVEGYGNQPQHF
TRBV19	TRBJ2-4	17	TRBD1	.	TGTGCCAGTAGTATCATGGCAGGGGGCCAGTCGGTGAACATTCAGTACTTC	CASSIMAGGQSVNIQYF
TRBV19	TRBJ2-1	16	TRBD2	few	TGTGCCAGTAGTCGCTGGACTAGCGGGAGCTACAATGAGCAGTTCTTC	CASSRWTSGSYNEQFF
TRBV21-1	TRBJ2-5	17	.	.	TGTGCCAGCAGCAGGGATTTGGCGGGAGGCGGACCGGGGACCCAGTACTTC	CASSRDLAGGGPGTQYF
TRBV29-1	TRBJ1-1	13	TRBD1	.	TGCAGCGTGGGGGACAGGTTCGACACTGAAGCTTTCTTT	CSVGDRFDTEAFF
TRBV6-2/TRBV6-3	TRBJ1-1	14	.	few	TGTGCCAGCAGTTACACCGGAGGACGGAGTGAAGCTTTCTTT	CASSYTGGRSEAFF
TRBV11-2	TRBJ2-2	16	TRBD1	.	TGTGCCAGCAGCTTATTGGAACAGGGGGGCACCGGGGAGCTGTTTTTT	CASSLLEQGGTGELFF
TRBV27	TRBJ1-2	13	TRBD1	once	TGTGCCAGCAGCGGGACAGGGGGCATGCTTCACACCTTC	CASSGTGGMLHTF
TRBV19	TRBJ1-2	11	.	.	TGTGCCAGCAGAAGCGACTATGGCTACACCTTC	CASRSDYGYTF
TRBV19	TRBJ1-1	15	TRBD1	.	TGTGCCAGTAGGGCTGACAGGGCCCTAAACACTGAAGCTTTCTTT	CASRADRALNTEAFF
TRBV5-1	TRBJ1-2	15	TRBD1	once	TGCGCCAGCAGCCCCCAACGGGACAGAGGGCATGGCTACACCTTC	CASSPQRDRGHGYTF
TRBV7-2	TRBJ2-5	17	.	.	TGTGCCAGCAGCCCCAGTCTCTACAGTCGAACTCAAGAGACCCAGTACTTC	CASSPSLYSRTQETQYF
TRBV24-1	TRBJ2-1	19	TRBD2	.	TGTGCCACCAGTGATGCATCGGGGACTAGCGGGAGGGGCTACAATGAGCAGTTCTTC	CATSDASGTSGRGYNEQFF
TRBV3-1/TRBV3-2	TRBJ2-7	16	.	.	TGTGCCAGCAGCCAAAGTTCGGGAGCGGCGACCTACGAGCAGTACTTC	CASSQSSGAATYEQYF
TRBV19	TRBJ1-1	15	TRBD1	.	TGTGCCAGTCCCCCAGGACAGGGTTCGAACACTGAAGCTTTCTTT	CASPPGQGSNTEAFF
TRBV2	TRBJ2-2	13	.	.	TGTGCCAGCAGTGTACAAAACCCAGGGGAGCTGTTTTTT	CASSVQNPGELFF
TRBV29-1	TRBJ2-1	10	.	.	TGCAGCGTACAAAACAATGAGCAGTTCTTC	CSVQNNEQFF
TRBV28	TRBJ2-7	18	TRBD1	.	TGTGCCAGCAGTTCCAAGGGACAGTCTCCCCGAGGATGGTGGGAGCAGTACTTC	CASSSKGQSPRGWWEQYF
TRBV4-1	TRBJ2-6	16	TRBD2	.	TGCGCCAGCAGCCAAGCGGGAGGACCTGGGGCCAACGTCCTGACTTTC	CASSQAGGPGANVLTF
TRBV10-3	TRBJ1-6	13	TRBD1	few	TGTGCCATCAAAGACAGGGATAATTCACCCCTCCACTTT	CAIKDRDNSPLHF
TRBV30	TRBJ2-7	12	TRBD2	once	TGTGCCTGGAGTGAGGGAGGGTACGAGCAGTACTTC	CAWSEGGYEQYF